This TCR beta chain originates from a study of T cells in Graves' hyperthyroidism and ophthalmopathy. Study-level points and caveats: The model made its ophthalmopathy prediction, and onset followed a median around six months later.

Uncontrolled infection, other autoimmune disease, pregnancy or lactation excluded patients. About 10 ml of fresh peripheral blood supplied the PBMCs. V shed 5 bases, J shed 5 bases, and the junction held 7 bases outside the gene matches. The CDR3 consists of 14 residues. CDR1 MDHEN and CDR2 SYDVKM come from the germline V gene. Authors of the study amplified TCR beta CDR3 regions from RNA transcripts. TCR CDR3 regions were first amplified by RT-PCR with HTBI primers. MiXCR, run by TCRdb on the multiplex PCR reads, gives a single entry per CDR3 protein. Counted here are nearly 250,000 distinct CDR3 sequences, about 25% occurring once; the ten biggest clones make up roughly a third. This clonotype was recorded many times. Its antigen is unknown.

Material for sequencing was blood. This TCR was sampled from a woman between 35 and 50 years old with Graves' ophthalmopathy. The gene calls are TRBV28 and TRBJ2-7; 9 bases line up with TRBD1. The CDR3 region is CASSIPGQGNEQYF. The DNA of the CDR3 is TGTGCCAGCAGTATCCCGGGACAGGGAAACGAGCAGTACTTC.